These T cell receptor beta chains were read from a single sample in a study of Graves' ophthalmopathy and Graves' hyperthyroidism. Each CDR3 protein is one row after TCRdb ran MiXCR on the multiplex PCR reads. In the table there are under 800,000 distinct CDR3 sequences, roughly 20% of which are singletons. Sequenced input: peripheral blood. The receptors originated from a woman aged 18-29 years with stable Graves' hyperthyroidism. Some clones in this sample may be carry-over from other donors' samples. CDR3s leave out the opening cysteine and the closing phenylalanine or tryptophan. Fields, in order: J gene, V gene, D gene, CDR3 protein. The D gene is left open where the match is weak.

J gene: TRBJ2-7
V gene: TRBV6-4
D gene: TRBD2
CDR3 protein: ASSMILAGGLLDEQY

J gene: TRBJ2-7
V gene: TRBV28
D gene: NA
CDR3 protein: ASSSLFRGEQY

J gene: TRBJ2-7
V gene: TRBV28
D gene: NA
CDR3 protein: ASSPPLRLVGLAYEQY

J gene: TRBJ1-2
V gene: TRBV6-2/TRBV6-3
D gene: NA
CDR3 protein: ASSYSLAGHGGYT

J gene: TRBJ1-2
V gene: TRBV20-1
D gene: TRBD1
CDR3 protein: SARDPGQGTYGYT

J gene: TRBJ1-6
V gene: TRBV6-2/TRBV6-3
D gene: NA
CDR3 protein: ASSYDGNRRSPLH

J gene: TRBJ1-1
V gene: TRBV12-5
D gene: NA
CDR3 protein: ASGLVSSTEAF

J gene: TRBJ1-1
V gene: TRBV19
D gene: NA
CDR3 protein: ASRSQMNTEAF

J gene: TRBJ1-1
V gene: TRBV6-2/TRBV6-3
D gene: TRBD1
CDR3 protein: ASSYTGGLEGAF

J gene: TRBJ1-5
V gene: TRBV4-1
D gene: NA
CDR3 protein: ASSAGAMRNQPQH

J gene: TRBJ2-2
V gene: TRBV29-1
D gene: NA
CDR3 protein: SVEGQITGELF

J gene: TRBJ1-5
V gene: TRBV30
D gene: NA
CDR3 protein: AWSPGQPQH

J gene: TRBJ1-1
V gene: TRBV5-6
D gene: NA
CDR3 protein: ASSLETGRNTEAF

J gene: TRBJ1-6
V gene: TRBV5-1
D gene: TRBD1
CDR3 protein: ASSLLTGERNSPLH

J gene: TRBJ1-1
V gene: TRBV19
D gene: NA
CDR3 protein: ASKAGKNTEAF

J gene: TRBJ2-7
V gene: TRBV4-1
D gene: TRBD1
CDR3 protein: ASSQVITGTVRYEQY

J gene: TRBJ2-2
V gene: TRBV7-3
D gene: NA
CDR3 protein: ASSPQTTGGELF

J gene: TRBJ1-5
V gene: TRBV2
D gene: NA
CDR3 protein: ASSGRGPQH

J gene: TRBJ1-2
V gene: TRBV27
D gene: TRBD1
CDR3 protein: ASRRAGGEGYT

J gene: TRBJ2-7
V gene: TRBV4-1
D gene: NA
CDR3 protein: ASSQDILVGYEQY

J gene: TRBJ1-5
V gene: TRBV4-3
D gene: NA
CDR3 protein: ASSQGTHQPQH

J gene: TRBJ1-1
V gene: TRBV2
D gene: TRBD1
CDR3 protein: ASSVRGQGEAF

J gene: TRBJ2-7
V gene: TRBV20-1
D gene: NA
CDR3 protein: SASTQFYEQY

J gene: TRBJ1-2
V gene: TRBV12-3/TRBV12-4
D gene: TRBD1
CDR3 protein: ASSLFSGTGAGGYT

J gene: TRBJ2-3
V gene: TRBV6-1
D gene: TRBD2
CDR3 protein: ASSESSGRDTQY

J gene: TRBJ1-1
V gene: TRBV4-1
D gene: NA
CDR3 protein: ASSQRSDSEAF

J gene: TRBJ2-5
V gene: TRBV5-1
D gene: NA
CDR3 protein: ASSTNRGGGQETQY

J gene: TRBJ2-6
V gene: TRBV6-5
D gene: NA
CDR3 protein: ASSYGSGANVLT

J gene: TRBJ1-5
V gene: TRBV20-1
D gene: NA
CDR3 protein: SARQPGGRYQPQH

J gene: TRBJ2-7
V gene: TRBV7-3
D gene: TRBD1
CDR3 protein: ASSSYRGRRSYEQY

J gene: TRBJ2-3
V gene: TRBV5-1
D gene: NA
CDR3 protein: ASSLSLGGTDTQY